This record covers a single T cell receptor beta chain. This table comes from immunoSEQ multiplex PCR, and its TCRdb copy is limited to in-frame clones, with some not included. This table has about 200,000 clones, around 89% appearing once. The data derive from a study of blood T cell repertoires in COVID-19. V was cut by 0 bases and J by 4 bases, with 13 bases left in between. This CDR3 contains 15 residues. From germline, CDR1 is GTSNPN and CDR2 SVGIG (reference sequence). This sequence joins TRBV30 and TRBJ1-5; TRBD1 is a possible D gene (5 bases). The specimen was peripheral blood. The TCR sequence derives from a man in his forties or fifties with acute or convalescent COVID-19. The CDR3 region has the DNA TGTGCCTGGAGTGTAGCCGACAGCACTAATCAGCCCCAGCATTTT. Translation: CAWSVADSTNQPQHF.